The TCR beta chain under discussion was sequenced for a study of blood T cell repertoires in COVID-19. About the study: Sources were T cells, B-cell-depleted T cells, or PBMCs; the material itself was cDNA or gDNA.

The ends were cut back, 1 base at V and 6 bases at J, with 19 bases in the middle. The CDR3 runs 16 residues. Looked up from germline, CDR1 is SGHVS and CDR2 is FNYEAQ. Here immunoSEQ multiplex PCR was the method, and the copy in TCRdb shows in-frame clones only, minus some. Of 80,000 to 100,000 clones in the sample, about 90% were seen once. The material sequenced was peripheral blood. This sequence originates from a human donor with active COVID-19. The donor label of this sample is uncertain. V and J are TRBV7-6 and TRBJ2-7; D is perhaps TRBD1 (6 bases). CDR3 sequence: CASSLVWAGASTEQYF. CDR3 DNA sequence: TGTGCCAGCAGCTTAGTATGGGCAGGGGCGTCTACCGAGCAGTACTTC.